These 30 T cell receptor beta chains originate from one sample sequenced in a study of blood T cell repertoires in COVID-19. Clones were sequenced by immunoSEQ multiplex PCR, and TCRdb holds only the in-frame ones, with some missing. The data contain 200,000 to 250,000 clones, under 85% of them singletons. The sequenced sample consisted of peripheral blood. Receptors originate from a woman younger than 45 with COVID-19, enrolled during active disease.

The chain has TRBV25-1 and TRBJ1-2, with a weak D call TRBD1 (5 bases). The CDR3 extends over 13 amino acids. Trimming left V 1 base short and J 2 bases short, with 5 bases between. Germline V gene lookup returns CDR1 MGHDK and CDR2 SYGVNS. CDR3 nucleotides: TGTGCCAGCAGTGAATCAGGGAACTATGGCTACACCTTC. Translating it yields CASSESGNYGYTF.

V gene TRBV24-1 combines with J gene TRBJ2-3, with a possible D match to TRBD2 (8 bases). Trimming shortened V by 9 bases and J by 4 bases, and 19 bases separated the two germline ends. CDR1 KGHDR and CDR2 SFDVKD come from the germline V gene. The length of the CDR3 is 15 residues. In DNA form, the CDR3 reads TGTGCCACCTCCCCGGGAGGGGGCCAAGCAGATACGCAGTATTTT. As protein: CATSPGGGQADTQYF.

The chain employs TRBV18 and TRBJ1-5; 7 bases fit TRBD1. V was clipped by 4 bases and J by 3 bases; unmatched bases: 6. Germline assignment: CDR1 KGHSH and CDR2 LQKENI. The CDR3 is made up of 15 amino acids. The CDR3 here is CASSLTGKDNQPQHF. The CDR3 region has the DNA TGTGCCAGCTCACTGACAGGGAAGGACAATCAGCCCCAGCATTTT.

The chain uses TRBV2 and TRBJ2-5; D perhaps matches TRBD1 (5 bases). Trimming took off 3 bases at V and 3 bases at J, with 8 bases between the two ends. Germline V gene data show CDR1 as SNHLY and CDR2 as FYNNEI. The CDR3 contains 13 residues. The CDR3 region is CASSEGREETQYF. CDR3 bases: TGTGCCAGCAGTGAGGGCAGGGAAGAGACCCAGTACTTC.

The table lists this clone with a count of one. The rearrangement uses TRBV7-9 and TRBJ2-2, with D tentatively TRBD1 (5 bases). Trimming pared 4 bases from V and 3 bases from J, leaving 15 bases between. Germline CDR1 and CDR2: SEHNR and FQNEAQ (reference sequence). This CDR3 has 16 residues. The CDR3 nucleotides are TGTGCCAGCAGCTCTCCAAGGGGCGGCTACACCGGGGAGCTGTTTTTT. This translates into CASSSPRGGYTGELFF.

The CDR3 reads CASSWGGQALAKNIQYF. The CDR3 DNA reads as TGTGCCAGCAGTTGGGGGGGCCAGGCCCTAGCCAAAAACATTCAGTACTTC. This sequence joins TRBV25-1 and TRBJ2-4; a possible D gene is TRBD2 (7 bases). The CDR3 extends over 17 amino acids. The germline gives CDR1 MGHDK, CDR2 SYGVNS. Trimming stripped 5 bases from V and 0 bases from J, with 17 bases between.

This sequence joins TRBV5-6 and TRBJ1-3; 7 bases fit TRBD1. The CDR3 contains 14 residues. CDR1 and CDR2 (germline): SGHDT, YYEEEE. V trimming: 4 bases; J trimming: 1 base; junction bases outside the gene matches: 2. CDR3 in amino acids: CASSQQGSGNTIYF. CDR3 sequence (DNA): TGTGCCAGCAGCCAACAGGGGTCTGGAAACACCATATATTTT.

The chain uses TRBV6-1 and TRBJ1-2; 7 bases fit TRBD1. Trimming cost V 1 base and J 7 bases; bases outside gene matches: 3. The CDR3 consists of 13 residues. Germline CDR1 MNHNS, CDR2 SASEGT. The CDR3 sequence is CASSEDRGLGYTF. CDR3 nucleotides: TGTGCCAGCAGTGAAGACAGGGGTCTTGGCTACACCTTC.

The chain joins TRBV19 to TRBJ2-2, with 8 nucleotides matching TRBD1. This CDR3 region has 16 residues. The ends lost 5 bases at V and 4 bases at J; junction bases unmatched: 9. CDR1 is LNHDA, CDR2 SQIVND, per germline (reference sequence). The DNA of the CDR3 is TGTGCCAGTAGTGTGACGACAGGGGTGGGCACCGGGGAGCTGTTTTTT. It codes for CASSVTTGVGTGELFF.

This chain uses TRBV19 with TRBJ2-5; D unresolved. V dropped 6 bases and J dropped 5 bases, with 19 bases sitting between them. Germline V gene lookup returns CDR1 LNHDA and CDR2 SQIVND (reference sequence). This CDR3 is 15 amino acids long. The chain's CDR3 is CASSPTLVLGETQYF. The CDR3 nucleotides read TGTGCCAGTAGCCCAACCTTGGTCCTCGGGGAGACCCAGTACTTC.

This chain joins TRBV5-1 and TRBJ2-5; 9 bases are a match to TRBD2. Per germline, CDR1 SGHRS and CDR2 YFSETQ. The length of the CDR3 is 16 residues. V lost 4 bases and J lost 5; bases outside the gene matches: 12. CDR3 amino acids: CASSPPDSGGPETQYF. CDR3 bases: TGCGCCAGCAGCCCCCCAGATAGCGGGGGTCCGGAGACCCAGTACTTC.

The chain combines TRBV27 with TRBJ1-6, with 8 positions matching TRBD1. The germline CDR1 and CDR2 sequences are MNHEY and SMNVEV (reference sequence). Trimming at V came to 5 bases and at J to 11 bases, leaving 5 bases not matched to a gene. The CDR3 is made up of 13 amino acids. The CDR3 spells CASSRQGKAPLHF. The CDR3 DNA is TGTGCCAGCAGTAGACAGGGGAAGGCACCCCTCCACTTT.

The V gene is TRBV30, the J gene TRBJ2-1; TRBD1 might be the D (6 bases). CDR1 GTSNPN and CDR2 SVGIG come from the germline V gene (reference sequence). With 4 bases removed from V and 8 bases from J, the gap between germline ends came to 9 bases. The CDR3 covers 11 residues. The CDR3 region has the DNA TGTGCCTGGAACAGGGAATATGAGCAGTTCTTC. Translation gives CAWNREYEQFF.

This clone has more than one count but fewer than ten. The chain is built from TRBV14 and TRBJ2-2; 7 bases match TRBD1. Germline CDR1 reads SGHDN; CDR2 reads FVKESK. This CDR3 has 18 amino acids. J lost 0 bases, V lost 2 bases, and 9 bases had no gene match. The CDR3 sequence: CASSQLTGAHANTGELFF. The CDR3 coding sequence is TGTGCCAGCAGCCAACTTACAGGGGCCCACGCGAACACCGGGGAGCTGTTTTTT.

This chain joins TRBV7-3 and TRBJ2-7; TRBD2 matches at 8 bases. Germline trimming cut 6 bases from V and 0 bases from J; bases unmatched to any gene: 7. The V gene's germline CDR1 is SGHTA and CDR2 FQGTGA. The CDR3 sequence is 15 residues long. CDR3 residues: CASSRSGATSYEQYF. CDR3 nucleotides: TGTGCCAGCAGTCGTAGCGGGGCCACCTCCTACGAGCAGTACTTC.

The sample holds a few counts of this clone. The chain recombines TRBV28 with TRBJ2-7; TRBD2 agrees at 9 bases. The CDR3 covers 16 residues. The junction had 7 bases not matched to a gene; V was cut back by 3 bases and J by 1 base. CDR1 is MDHEN and CDR2 is SYDVKM in the germline V gene. The CDR3: CASSFSLAGLSYEQYF. CDR3 nucleotides: TGTGCCAGCAGTTTTTCCCTAGCGGGACTTTCCTACGAGCAGTACTTC.

The J gene is TRBJ1-6, the V gene TRBV7-2; 9 nucleotides align to TRBD1. Germline V lookup: CDR1 SGHTA, CDR2 FQGNSA. V lost 5 bases and J lost 6; bases outside the gene matches: 5. This CDR3 is built from 15 residues. CDR3 amino acids: CASSIEQGANSPLHF. The CDR3 DNA reads TGTGCCAGCAGCATCGAACAGGGGGCTAATTCACCCCTCCACTTT.

The chain is built from TRBV5-1 and TRBJ2-7, with D possibly matching TRBD2 (5 bases). Per the germline V gene, CDR1 is SGHRS and CDR2 is YFSETQ. Trimming cost V 1 base and J 1 base, with 9 bases left between them. This CDR3 is 14 amino acids long. The CDR3 is CASSLWPGSYEQYF. CDR3 DNA: TGCGCCAGCAGCTTGTGGCCGGGGTCCTACGAGCAGTACTTC.

V and J are TRBV28 and TRBJ1-2, with D perhaps TRBD1 (5 bases). The CDR3 totals 14 residues. Looked up from germline, CDR1 is MDHEN and CDR2 is SYDVKM. V was pared by 1 base and J by 7 bases, with 13 bases between. Here the CDR3 reads CASSLFREGSGYTF. CDR3 nucleotide sequence: TGTGCCAGCAGTTTATTTAGGGAGGGGAGTGGCTACACCTTC.

This clone was seen more than once but under ten times. The J gene is TRBJ1-5, the V gene TRBV5-3; D remains ambiguous. TRBV5-3 is placed among ORFs of uncertain function. Deletions cut 0 bases from V and 9 bases from J, with 13 bases between. The CDR3 is 14 residues long. The DNA of the CDR3 is TGTGCCAGAAGCTTGGGACGGGATATACGGCCCCAGCATTTT. Protein product: CARSLGRDIRPQHF.

This chain connects TRBV6-1 to TRBJ1-5, with 12 bases identical to TRBD1. The junction had 3 bases not matched to a gene; V was cut back by 3 bases and J by 6 bases. The CDR3 is made up of 15 amino acids. In germline, CDR1 is MNHNS, CDR2 SASEGT. Here the CDR3 DNA reads TGTGCCAGCAGTGATCCGGGACAGGGGGCTCAGCCCCAGCATTTT. Translated: CASSDPGQGAQPQHF.

The sample holds one count of this clone. The chain has TRBV24-1 and TRBJ2-3; tentatively, D is TRBD1 (5 bases). V lost 1 base and J lost 1, with 5 bases in between. The CDR3 is 14 residues long. CDR1 and CDR2 from the germline V gene are KGHDR and SFDVKD. The CDR3 loop is CATSDFRGTDTQYF. The CDR3 nucleotides are TGTGCCACCAGTGATTTCAGGGGCACAGATACGCAGTATTTT.

V gene TRBV2 combines with J gene TRBJ2-7, with D possibly matching TRBD1 (7 bases). The CDR3 covers 14 residues. The germline CDR1 and CDR2 sequences are SNHLY and FYNNEI. Trimming stripped 6 bases from V and 5 bases from J, with 17 bases between. The CDR3 loop reads CASRGGQGVDEQYF. For the CDR3, the DNA is TGTGCCAGCAGGGGGGGCCAGGGGGTGGACGAGCAGTACTTC.

This clone was seen only a few times. This chain connects TRBV6-6 to TRBJ2-7, with TRBD1 matching over 9 bases. Germline V gene data show CDR1 as MNHNY and CDR2 as SVGAGI (reference sequence). After removal of 6 bases from V and 3 bases from J, the junction contained 9 bases not matched to a gene. CDR3 size: 15 residues. Written as DNA, the CDR3 is TGTGCCAGCAGACCGAGGACAGGGGATTTCTACGAGCAGTACTTC. Translating it yields CASRPRTGDFYEQYF.

The chain combines TRBV19 with TRBJ1-6; no clear D gene. CDR1 and CDR2 from the germline V gene are LNHDA and SQIVND (reference sequence). Trimming left V 5 bases short and J 10 bases short, with 15 bases between. This CDR3 comprises 14 residues. The CDR3 DNA sequence: TGTGCCAGTAGTGCCACTCCTGAGGGCTCACCCCTCCACTTT. This encodes CASSATPEGSPLHF.

This chain joins TRBV4-3 and TRBJ2-3, with 12 bases identical to TRBD2. Trimming removed 1 base from V and 1 base from J; junction bases left unmatched: 3. Looked up from germline, CDR1 is LGHNA and CDR2 is YSLEER. This CDR3 is built from 17 residues. The CDR3 DNA reads as TGCGCCAGCAGCCAAGGACTAGCGGGAGTTGGCACAGATACGCAGTATTTT. It translates to CASSQGLAGVGTDTQYF.

The CDR3 region has the DNA TGTGCCACCAGAGACAGGGGCAACTATGGCTACACCTTC. Residues: CATRDRGNYGYTF. The chain has TRBV24-1 and TRBJ1-2; 8 bases match TRBD1. This CDR3 has 13 amino acids. Trimming at V came to 7 bases and at J to 2 bases, leaving 2 bases not matched to a gene. The germline V gene encodes CDR1 KGHDR and CDR2 SFDVKD.

The CDR3 region is CASSELAAYNEQFF. In DNA, the CDR3 is TGTGCCAGCAGTGAGCTAGCCGCCTACAATGAGCAGTTCTTC. The rearrangement links TRBV6-1 to TRBJ2-1; the D gene is possibly TRBD2 (5 bases). V was trimmed by 3 bases and J by 2 bases, leaving 8 bases between them. CDR3 length: 14 amino acids. Germline lookup yields CDR1 MNHNS and CDR2 SASEGT.

This chain joins TRBV4-1 and TRBJ1-3; no reliable D call. Trimming took off 4 bases at V and 6 bases at J, with 16 bases between the two ends. The CDR3 sequence is 15 residues long. Germline lookup yields CDR1 MGHRA and CDR2 YSYEKL. The CDR3 DNA is TGCGCCAGCAGCCCGACATTAGGTGGTGAAAACACCATATATTTT. Residues: CASSPTLGGENTIYF.

The chain carries TRBV6-5 and TRBJ1-2; weak D call: TRBD1 (5 bases). The CDR3 is 14 amino acids. Germline lookup yields CDR1 MNHEY and CDR2 SVGAGI. V was shortened by 7 bases and J by 3 bases, with 15 bases between the two germline ends. CDR3 amino acids: CASTSVGGDYGYTF. CDR3 nucleotide sequence: TGTGCCAGCACCTCCGTGGGGGGGGACTATGGCTACACCTTC.